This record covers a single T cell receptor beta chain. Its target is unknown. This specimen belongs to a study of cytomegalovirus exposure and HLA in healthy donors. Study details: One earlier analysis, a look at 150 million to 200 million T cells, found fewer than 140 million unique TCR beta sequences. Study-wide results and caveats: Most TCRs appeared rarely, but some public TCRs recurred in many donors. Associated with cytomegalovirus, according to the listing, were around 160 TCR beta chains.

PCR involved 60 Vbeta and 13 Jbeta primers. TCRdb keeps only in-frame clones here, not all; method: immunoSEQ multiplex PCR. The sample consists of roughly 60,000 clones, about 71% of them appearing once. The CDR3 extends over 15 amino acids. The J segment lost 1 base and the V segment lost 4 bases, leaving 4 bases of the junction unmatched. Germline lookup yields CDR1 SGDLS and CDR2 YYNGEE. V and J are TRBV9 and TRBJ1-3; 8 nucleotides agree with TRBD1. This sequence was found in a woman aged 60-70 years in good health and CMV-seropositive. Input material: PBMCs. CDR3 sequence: CASSPRTGSGNTIYF. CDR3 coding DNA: TGTGCCAGCAGCCCACGGACAGGGTCTGGAAACACCATATATTTT.